This entry features one T cell receptor beta chain sequence. Per the original methods: Reference gene primer amplification in the assay estimated nucleated cell counts. TCRdb's table, derived via immunoSEQ multiplex PCR, lists solely in-frame clones and lacks some. The V and J calls and clone size are taken from that table; D and trimming were inferred from the DNA. The profile shows 250,000 to 350,000 clones, about 85% of them singletons. The source of the sample is a study of blood T cell repertoires in COVID-19. On the study more broadly: The United States, Italy and Spain were the sources of the acute and convalescent COVID-19 samples. T cells, B-cell-depleted T cells, or PBMCs supplied cDNA or gDNA.

CDR1 and CDR2 (germline): SGHRS, YFSETQ. V was clipped by 3 bases and J by 7 bases; unmatched bases: 6. The CDR3 runs to 13 residues. A Seattle source enrolled patients during active infection and followed them longitudinally. The sequenced sample consisted of peripheral blood. The chain employs TRBV5-1 and TRBJ2-5, with TRBD1 identical over 7 bases. The TCR originated in a human donor with COVID-19, enrolled during active disease. The donor label of this sample is uncertain. The CDR3 nucleotides are TGCGCCAGCAGCTCAGACAGGGAAGGGACCCAGTACTTC. This translates into CASSSDREGTQYF.